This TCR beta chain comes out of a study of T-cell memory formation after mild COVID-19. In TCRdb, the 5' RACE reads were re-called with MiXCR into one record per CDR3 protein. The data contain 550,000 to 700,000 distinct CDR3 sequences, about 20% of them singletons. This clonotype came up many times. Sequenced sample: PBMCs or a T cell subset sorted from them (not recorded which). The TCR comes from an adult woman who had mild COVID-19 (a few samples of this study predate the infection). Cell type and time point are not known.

The CDR3 reads CSARSLAGGSYNEQFF. The CDR3, as DNA: TGCAGTGCTAGATCACTAGCGGGGGGCTCCTACAATGAGCAGTTCTTC. The V call is TRBV20-1, the J call TRBJ2-1; TRBD2 matches at 12 bases. The CDR3 has 16 amino acids. The germline V gene encodes CDR1 DFQATT and CDR2 SNEGSKA (reference sequence). V shed 2 bases, J shed 0 bases, and the junction held 2 bases outside the gene matches.